The 3 T cell receptor beta chains given below trace back to one sample, sequenced in a study of T cells in tumors after PD-1 blockade. TCRdb keeps only in-frame clones here, not all; method: immunoSEQ multiplex PCR. The sample carries roughly 47,000 clones, 79% recorded once. The sequenced sample was PBMCs, obtained before anti-PD-1 treatment. The receptors were sampled from a human donor with basal cell carcinoma.

This rearrangement joins TRBV2 to TRBJ1-5; D uncertain. The CDR3 is 13 residues long. V lost 5 bases to trimming and J lost 0 bases, with 5 bases between them. Germline V gene lookup returns CDR1 SNHLY and CDR2 FYNNEI. The CDR3 nucleotides read TGTGCCAGCAGTAGTTATAGCAATCAGCCCCAGCATTTT. Translating it yields CASSSYSNQPQHF. The variable domain in full, completed from reference TRBV2 and TRBJ1-5, reads EPEVTQTPSHQVTQMGQEVILRCVPISNHLYFYWYRQILGQKVEFLVSFYNNEISEKSEIFDDQFSVERPDGSNFTLKIRSTKLEDSAMYFCASSSYSNQPQHFGDGTRLSIL.

The chain employs TRBV6-2 or TRBV6-3 and TRBJ2-7; D remains unclear. The CDR3 runs to 13 residues. CDR1 is MNHEY, CDR2 SVGEGT, per germline. V shed 6 bases and J shed 0 bases, with 9 bases lying between them. The CDR3 sequence is CASSPWNSYEQYF. The CDR3 coding sequence is TGTGCCAGCAGCCCATGGAACTCCTACGAGCAGTACTTC.

V usage is TRBV6-2 or TRBV6-3 and J usage is TRBJ2-1, with 10 bases lining up with TRBD2. Germline CDR1 MNHEY, CDR2 SVGEGT. V shed 2 bases and J 7 bases; nucleotides not matched to a gene: 8. The CDR3 loop spans 16 amino acids. For the CDR3, the DNA is TGTGCCAGCAGTTACGTAGCGGGAGGAATTAGGAATGAGCAGTTCTTC. Translated, it gives CASSYVAGGIRNEQFF.